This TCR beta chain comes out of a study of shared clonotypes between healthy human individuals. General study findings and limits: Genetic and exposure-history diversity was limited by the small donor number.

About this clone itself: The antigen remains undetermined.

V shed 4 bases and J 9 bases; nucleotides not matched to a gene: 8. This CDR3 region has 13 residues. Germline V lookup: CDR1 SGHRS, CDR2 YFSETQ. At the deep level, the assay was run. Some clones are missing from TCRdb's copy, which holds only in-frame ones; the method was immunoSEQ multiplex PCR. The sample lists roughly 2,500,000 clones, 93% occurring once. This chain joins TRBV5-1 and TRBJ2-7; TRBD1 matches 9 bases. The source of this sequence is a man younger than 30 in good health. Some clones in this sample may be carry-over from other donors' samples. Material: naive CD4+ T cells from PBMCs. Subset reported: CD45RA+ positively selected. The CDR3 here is CASSDSTGGGQYF. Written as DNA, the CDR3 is TGCGCCAGCAGCGATTCAACAGGGGGCGGGCAGTACTTC.